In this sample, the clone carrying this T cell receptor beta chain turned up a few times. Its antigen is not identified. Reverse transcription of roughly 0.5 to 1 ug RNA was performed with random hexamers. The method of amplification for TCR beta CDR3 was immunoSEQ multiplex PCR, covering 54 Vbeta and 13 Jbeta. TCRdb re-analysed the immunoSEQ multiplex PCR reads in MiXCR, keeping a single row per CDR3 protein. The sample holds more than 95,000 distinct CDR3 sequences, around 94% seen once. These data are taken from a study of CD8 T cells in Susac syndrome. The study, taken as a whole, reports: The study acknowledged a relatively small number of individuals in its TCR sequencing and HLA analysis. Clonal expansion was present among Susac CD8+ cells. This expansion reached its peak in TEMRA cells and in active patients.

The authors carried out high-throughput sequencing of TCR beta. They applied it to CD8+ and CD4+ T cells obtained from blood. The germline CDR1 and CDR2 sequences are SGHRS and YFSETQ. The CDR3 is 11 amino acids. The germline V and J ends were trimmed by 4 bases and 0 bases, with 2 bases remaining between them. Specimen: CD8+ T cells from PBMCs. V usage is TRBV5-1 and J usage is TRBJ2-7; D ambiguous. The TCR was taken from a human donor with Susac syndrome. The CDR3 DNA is TGCGCCAGCAGCGACTCCTACGAGCAGTACTTC. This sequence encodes CASSDSYEQYF. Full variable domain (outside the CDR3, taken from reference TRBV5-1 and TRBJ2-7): KAGVTQTPRYLIKTRGQQVTLSCSPISGHRSVSWYQQTPGQGLQFLFEYFSETQRNKGNFPGRFSGRQFSNSRSEMNVSTLELGDSALYLCASSDSYEQYFGPGTRLTVT.